Listed here are 22 T cell receptor beta chains from one sample, sequenced in a study of blood T cell repertoires in COVID-19. Data came from immunoSEQ multiplex PCR; TCRdb stores just in-frame clones and leaves some out. The sample includes about 140,000 clones, about 91% seen only once; the top ten take more than 1.5%. Sequenced input: peripheral blood. The receptors stem from a woman in her sixties or seventies with acute or convalescent COVID-19.

The chain's CDR3 is CASSQDPGYTGELFF. DNA of the CDR3: TGTGCCAGCAGCCAAGATCCGGGTTACACCGGGGAGCTGTTTTTT. This chain joins TRBV3-1 (or the pseudogene TRBV3-2) and TRBJ2-2; D gene uncertain. CDR3 length equals 15 residues. CDR1 and CDR2 (germline): LGHDT, YNNKEL (reference sequence). Trimming pared 0 bases from V and 3 bases from J, leaving 8 bases between.

This chain joins TRBV6-5 and TRBJ1-1; D ambiguous. CDR3 length: 14 amino acids. V shed 7 bases and J shed 5 bases, with 17 bases lying between them. CDR1 and CDR2 (germline): MNHEY, SVGAGI. The CDR3 DNA reads as TGTGCCAGCACCGAAAGCAGTGGAGAGACTGAAGCTTTCTTT. Translating gives CASTESSGETEAFF.

The chain recombines TRBV7-9 with TRBJ1-2, with 12 bases lining up with TRBD1. Germline V CDR1 and CDR2: SEHNR, FQNEAQ (reference sequence). Trimming removed 1 base from V and 7 bases from J; junction bases left unmatched: 4. This CDR3 has 15 amino acids. CDR3 sequence (DNA): TGTGCCAGCAGCTTAGTTGGGACAGGGGGCTCTGGCTACACCTTC. Translating gives CASSLVGTGGSGYTF.

In this sample, this clone turned up once. V usage is TRBV6-2 or TRBV6-3 and J usage is TRBJ1-2; D is undetermined. CDR1 MNHEY and CDR2 SVGEGT come from the germline V gene. The ends were cut back, 5 bases at V and 3 bases at J, with 13 bases in the middle. This CDR3 is 14 amino acids long. Here the CDR3 DNA reads TGTGCCAGCAGTGAGTTTCTACCGGACTATGGCTACACCTTC. It translates to CASSEFLPDYGYTF.

This chain links TRBV5-1 with TRBJ2-2; 8 bases agree with TRBD1. Germline V gene data show CDR1 as SGHRS and CDR2 as YFSETQ. The length of the CDR3 is 15 residues. The V segment lost 6 bases and the J segment 7 bases; nucleotides outside the gene matches: 11. The CDR3 DNA sequence: TGCGCCAGCACCCGGACAGGGAAAATTAACGGGGAGCTGTTTTTT. Protein sequence: CASTRTGKINGELFF. The variable domain in full, with the rest retrieved from reference TRBV5-1 and TRBJ2-2, is KAGVTQTPRYLIKTRGQQVTLSCSPISGHRSVSWYQQTPGQGLQFLFEYFSETQRNKGNFPGRFSGRQFSNSRSEMNVSTLELGDSALYLCASTRTGKINGELFFGEGSRLTVL.

The J gene is TRBJ1-1, the V gene TRBV5-3; the D gene is possibly TRBD1 (6 bases). TRBV5-3 falls under the ORF class, with uncertain function. The CDR3 sequence is 22 residues long. With 5 bases removed from V and 4 bases from J, the gap between germline ends came to 39 bases. The CDR3 spells CARSLSEYREIYKCKGRTEAFF. CDR3 DNA sequence: TGTGCCAGAAGTTTGTCTGAATACAGGGAGATTTATAAGTGCAAAGGCCGCACTGAAGCTTTCTTT.

The chain has TRBV6-6 and TRBJ1-2; 8 nucleotides line up with TRBD1. V lost 8 bases, J lost 5 bases, and 13 bases stayed unmatched. The CDR3 runs to 15 residues. Germline V gene lookup returns CDR1 MNHNY and CDR2 SVGAGI (reference sequence). CDR3 in DNA: TGTGCCAGCGTACCCCAGGGGGCGCTTACTTATGGCTACACCTTC. Translated, it gives CASVPQGALTYGYTF.

The gene calls are TRBV7-3 and TRBJ1-2; TRBD1 matches 8 bases. J was trimmed by 8 bases and V by 2 bases; bases with no gene match: 10. The CDR3 runs to 15 residues. In germline, CDR1 is SGHTA, CDR2 FQGTGA. The CDR3 sequence is CASSLWAGGNTGYTF. CDR3 in DNA: TGTGCCAGCAGCTTATGGGCAGGGGGCAACACGGGCTACACCTTC.

The chain has TRBV5-5 and TRBJ1-5, with 7 bases aligning to TRBD1. The V gene's germline CDR1 is SGHKS and CDR2 YYEKEE (reference sequence). Trimming at V came to 4 bases and at J to 5 bases, leaving 6 bases not matched to a gene. This CDR3 contains 14 residues. The CDR3 protein is CASSPTGVHQPQHF. The CDR3 DNA follows: TGTGCCAGCAGCCCTACAGGGGTCCATCAGCCCCAGCATTTT.

The chain uses TRBV5-1 and TRBJ1-5, with 8 nucleotides matching TRBD1. The CDR3 has 15 residues. V dropped 2 bases and J dropped 1; count of bases not matched to a gene: 2. Looked up from germline, CDR1 is SGHRS and CDR2 is YFSETQ. The CDR3 DNA sequence: TGCGCCAGCAGCTTACAGGGGGGAAGCAATCAGCCCCAGCATTTT. Translating it yields CASSLQGGSNQPQHF.

V and J are TRBV19 and TRBJ2-2, with D uncertain. V lost 4 bases and J 0 bases, leaving 3 bases between the germline ends. The CDR3 is 13 residues long. The germline gives CDR1 LNHDA, CDR2 SQIVND (reference sequence). The CDR3 region has the DNA TGTGCCAGTAGTACAGCGAACACCGGGGAGCTGTTTTTT. Amino acids: CASSTANTGELFF.

The chain carries TRBV27 and TRBJ2-1, with TRBD1 identical over 8 bases. Germline V CDR1 and CDR2: MNHEY, SMNVEV (reference sequence). Losses at the gene ends were 7 bases for V and 2 bases for J; bases not matched to a gene: 4. The length of the CDR3 is 14 residues. CDR3 protein: CASTRQGPYNEQFF. Written as DNA, the CDR3 is TGTGCCAGCACAAGACAGGGGCCCTACAATGAGCAGTTCTTC.

V is TRBV5-4 and J is TRBJ2-7; D gene uncertain. This CDR3 is 16 amino acids long. With 1 base removed from V and 2 bases from J, the gap between germline ends came to 16 bases. CDR1 is SGHNT and CDR2 is YYREEE in the germline V gene (reference sequence). CDR3 amino acids: CASSLLFGTDAYEQYF. CDR3 coding DNA: TGTGCCAGCAGCTTGTTGTTCGGTACAGACGCCTACGAGCAGTACTTC. The entire variable domain, with the rest obtained from reference TRBV5-4 and TRBJ2-7, is as follows: ETGVTQSPTHLIKTRGQQVTLRCSSQSGHNTVSWYQQALGQGPQFIFQYYREEENGRGNFPPRFSGLQFPNYSSELNVNALELDDSALYLCASSLLFGTDAYEQYFGPGTRLTVT.

The chain carries TRBV7-3 and TRBJ1-5, with D possibly TRBD1 on 5 matching bases. The CDR3 consists of 17 residues. Germline CDR1 reads SGHTA; CDR2 reads FQGTGA. The ends were cut back, 3 bases at V and 4 bases at J, with 19 bases in the middle. CDR3 coding DNA: TGTGCCAGCAGCTTGGAAACAGGTGAAGTTGGAAATCAGCCCCAGCATTTT. It codes for CASSLETGEVGNQPQHF.

The genes are TRBV29-1 and TRBJ1-4; 11 bases match TRBD1. Germline CDR1 is SQVTM and CDR2 is ANQGSEA. Trimming at V came to 7 bases and at J to 3 bases, leaving 7 bases not matched to a gene. CDR3 size: 15 residues. The CDR3 protein is CSAADRGLANEKLFF. The CDR3 DNA follows: TGCAGCGCCGCGGACAGGGGGCTTGCTAATGAAAAACTGTTTTTT.

Here the CDR3 reads CASSQRETGFDGYTF. The CDR3 region has the DNA TGTGCCAGCAGCCAGAGGGAGACAGGGTTCGATGGCTACACCTTC. The chain has TRBV4-2 and TRBJ1-2, with 7 positions matching TRBD1. The J segment lost 6 bases and the V segment lost 3 bases, leaving 10 bases of the junction unmatched. The V gene's germline CDR1 is LGHNA and CDR2 YNFKEQ. This CDR3 is built from 15 residues.

The chain has TRBV6-5 and TRBJ1-1, with TRBD1 matching over 7 bases. This CDR3 spans 15 amino acids. The V gene's germline CDR1 is MNHEY and CDR2 SVGAGI. The trim removed 2 bases at V and 5 bases at J, leaving 8 bases unmatched. The CDR3 bases are TGTGCCAGCAGTTACGGGGACAGTCCATGGACTGAAGCTTTCTTT. This translates into CASSYGDSPWTEAFF.

The V call is TRBV19, the J call TRBJ2-2; D unresolved. Germline V gives CDR1 LNHDA, CDR2 SQIVND (reference sequence). Trimming shortened V by 0 bases and J by 0 bases, and 11 bases separated the two germline ends. The CDR3 runs 17 residues. Written as DNA, the CDR3 is TGTGCCAGTAGTATAGATCTTTTACGAGCGAACACCGGGGAGCTGTTTTTT. Protein product: CASSIDLLRANTGELFF.

The chain carries TRBV5-4 and TRBJ1-1; weak D call: TRBD1 (5 bases). Trimming took 2 bases from V and 7 from J, leaving 15 bases between them. The CDR3 extends over 14 amino acids. Germline V gene lookup returns CDR1 SGHNT and CDR2 YYREEE (reference sequence). CDR3 protein: CASSLRDLRFEAFF. The CDR3, as DNA: TGTGCCAGCAGCTTAAGGGACTTACGGTTTGAAGCTTTCTTT.

The rearrangement joins TRBV7-9 to TRBJ1-1, with D unclear. This CDR3 contains 12 residues. Germline loops: CDR1 SEHNR, CDR2 FQNEAQ (reference sequence). The V end lost 2 bases, the J end lost 2 bases, and 3 bases lay between the germline ends. The CDR3 loop reads CASSLINTEAFF. For the CDR3, the DNA is TGTGCCAGCAGCTTAATAAACACTGAAGCTTTCTTT.

The chain combines TRBV11-2 with TRBJ2-3; a weak D match, TRBD1 (5 bases). Germline CDR1 and CDR2: SGHAT and FQNNGV. Deletions cut 4 bases from V and 2 bases from J, with 10 bases between. The CDR3 is 14 amino acids. The CDR3 loop reads CASSYRISTDTQYF. As DNA, the CDR3 is TGTGCCAGCAGCTACAGGATATCCACAGATACGCAGTATTTT.

This rearrangement joins TRBV9 to TRBJ1-1, with D tentatively TRBD1 (5 bases). There are 13 residues in the CDR3. Germline CDR1 SGDLS, CDR2 YYNGEE. The V gene lost 4 bases and the J gene lost 7 bases, with 14 bases spanning the gap. The CDR3 DNA reads as TGTGCCAGCAGCCGTAACCAGGGAAATGAAGCTTTCTTT. This translates into CASSRNQGNEAFF.